This T cell receptor beta chain comes out of a study of regulatory T cells in long-lasting Graves disease. In this sample, this clonotype turned up many times. What it binds is unknown. Study results and limitations: Compared with new cases, persistent Graves' patients showed reduced TCR diversity.

The time point is: newly diagnosed GD, antithyroid drugs for less than 3 months. Construction of the TCR library relied on RNA isolated from PBMCs. Arm-PCR of CDR3 regions with iRepertoire HTBI primers generated TCR beta libraries. TCRdb reprocessed the multiplex PCR reads via MiXCR and lists one record per CDR3 protein. The table has approximately 390,000 distinct CDR3 sequences, about 17% seen once; the top ten hold around 20%. The CDR3 has 15 residues. The V end lost 1 base, the J end lost 5 bases, and 12 bases lay between the germline ends. Germline V gene data show CDR1 as LGHDT and CDR2 as YNNKEL (reference sequence). The data were also submitted as part of a second study, on T cells in Graves' hyperthyroidism and ophthalmopathy.

The TCR was taken from a woman under 30 with Graves disease. This chain joins TRBV3-1 and TRBJ1-5, with D perhaps TRBD1 (5 bases). This specimen consisted of peripheral blood mononuclear cells (PBMCs), obtained at new diagnosis, from a patient treated with antithyroid drugs. The CDR3 loop reads CASSQGPSRDQPQHF. CDR3 nucleotide sequence: TGTGCCAGCAGCCAAGGTCCATCCAGGGATCAGCCCCAGCATTTT.